These 28 T cell receptor beta chains came from one sample sequenced in a study of shared clonotypes between healthy human individuals. The method was immunoSEQ multiplex PCR; TCRdb's version includes in-frame clones alone and lacks a portion of them. The profile shows about 480,000 clones, over 75% of them singletons. Sequenced input: PBMCs. All receptors come from a woman aged 35 to 49 in good health. Some clones in this sample may be carry-over from other donors' samples.

The sample holds many counts of this clone. V usage is TRBV5-4 and J usage is TRBJ2-2; 8 bases match TRBD1. The CDR3 runs 13 residues. CDR1 SGHNT and CDR2 YYREEE come from the germline V gene (reference sequence). Losses at the gene ends were 5 bases for V and 6 bases for J; bases not matched to a gene: 3. Here the CDR3 reads CASRGQAAGELFF. In nucleotides, the CDR3 is TGTGCCAGCAGGGGACAGGCGGCCGGGGAGCTGTTTTTT.

The J gene is TRBJ2-5, the V gene TRBV2, with D perhaps TRBD1 or TRBD2 (5 bases each). The germline V gene encodes CDR1 SNHLY and CDR2 FYNNEI. The CDR3 spans 17 residues. V lost 3 bases, J lost 4 bases, and 21 bases lay in between. The CDR3 reads CASSDGAFRGIGETQYF. The DNA of the CDR3 is TGTGCCAGCAGTGATGGGGCGTTCAGAGGGATCGGAGAGACCCAGTACTTC.

The chain recombines TRBV6-6 with TRBJ2-1; D perhaps matches TRBD1 (5 bases). V lost 4 bases, J lost 8 bases, and 12 bases lay in between. Per germline, CDR1 MNHNY and CDR2 SVGAGI (reference sequence). The CDR3 covers 13 residues. CDR3 amino acids: CASSFGPQDEQFF. For the CDR3, the DNA is TGTGCCAGCAGTTTCGGACCACAGGATGAGCAGTTCTTC.

This clone was seen once. V usage is TRBV19 and J usage is TRBJ2-2; D may correspond to TRBD1 or TRBD2 (5 bases each). V was trimmed by 6 bases and J by 0 bases, leaving 17 bases between them. Germline V gives CDR1 LNHDA, CDR2 SQIVND (reference sequence). The CDR3 has 17 residues. The CDR3 protein is CASRVPPGTANTGELFF. CDR3 nucleotide sequence: TGTGCCAGTAGGGTCCCACCCGGGACGGCGAACACCGGGGAGCTGTTTTTT.

This clone was counted a few times. The gene calls are TRBV5-4 and TRBJ2-5; D remains ambiguous. Per the germline V gene, CDR1 is SGHNT and CDR2 is YYREEE (reference sequence). The CDR3 contains 15 residues. The V end lost 0 bases, the J end lost 2 bases, and 11 bases lay between the germline ends. Here the CDR3 DNA reads TGTGCCAGCAGCTTGGACCGGACCCGGCAAGAGACCCAGTACTTC. It yields the protein CASSLDRTRQETQYF.

This chain links TRBV7-2 with TRBJ2-1, with 11 bases that match TRBD2. V lost 5 bases and J lost 7; bases outside the gene matches: 7. This CDR3 is 15 amino acids long. CDR1 SGHTA and CDR2 FQGNSA come from the germline V gene. The CDR3: CASSELAGVLNEQFF. In DNA, the CDR3 is TGTGCCAGCAGCGAACTAGCGGGAGTCCTTAATGAGCAGTTCTTC.

The chain uses TRBV4-3 and TRBJ2-5, with D possibly being TRBD2 (6 bases). The CDR3 runs 14 residues. The V and J ends lost 8 bases and 8 bases respectively, with 21 bases between them. Germline V gene lookup returns CDR1 LGHNA and CDR2 YSLEER. CDR3 in amino acids: CASAQRGTARTQYF. CDR3 coding DNA: TGCGCCAGCGCGCAACGGGGGACCGCCCGTACCCAGTACTTC.

The V and J genes are TRBV10-3 and TRBJ1-5, with D maybe TRBD1 (6 bases). From germline, CDR1 is ENHRY and CDR2 SYGVKD. With 0 bases removed from V and 2 bases from J, the gap between germline ends came to 11 bases. The length of the CDR3 is 16 residues. CDR3 sequence reads: CAISESRGDRNQPQHF. Here the CDR3 DNA reads TGTGCCATCAGTGAGTCGAGGGGGGACCGCAATCAGCCCCAGCATTTT.

This sequence joins TRBV15 and TRBJ1-1; 8 positions match TRBD1. Unmatched junction bases numbered 8, after V lost 0 bases and J lost 5 bases. The CDR3 length is 16 residues. Per germline, CDR1 LNHNV and CDR2 YYDKDF (reference sequence). The CDR3, as DNA: TGTGCCACCAGCAGAGATTTGACAGGGGCGGGGACTGAAGCTTTCTTT. This sequence encodes CATSRDLTGAGTEAFF.

V and J are TRBV19 and TRBJ2-7; D tentatively fits TRBD1 or TRBD2 (5 bases each). The CDR3 covers 14 residues. CDR1 is LNHDA and CDR2 is SQIVND in the germline V gene (reference sequence). Trimming took 3 bases from V and 2 from J, leaving 11 bases between them. DNA for the CDR3: TGTGCCAGTAGTATTGGTCAGGGAGCCTACGAGCAGTACTTC. The encoded protein is CASSIGQGAYEQYF.

The CDR3 sequence: CAWARGRDQPQHF. The CDR3 nucleotides read TGTGCCTGGGCGCGGGGGCGGGACCAGCCCCAGCATTTT. The chain combines TRBV30 with TRBJ1-5; D is possibly TRBD1 (6 bases). Germline V gene data show CDR1 as GTSNPN and CDR2 as SVGIG (reference sequence). V gave up 5 bases and J gave up 7 bases, with 15 bases separating them. The CDR3 extends over 13 amino acids.

The chain carries TRBV6-5 and TRBJ1-5; no definite D call. V was pared by 6 bases and J by 0 bases, with 6 bases between. CDR1 and CDR2 from the germline V gene are MNHEY and SVGAGI. The CDR3 contains 13 residues. CDR3 loop: CASSYNSNQPQHF. In nucleotides, the CDR3 is TGTGCCAGCAGCTACAATAGCAATCAGCCCCAGCATTTT.

Many counts were recorded for this clone. At the DNA level, this CDR3 is encoded by other sequences in the same sample as well. The DNA for the CDR3 is TGTGCCAGCTCACCAGGACACGAGCAGTACTTC. It codes for CASSPGHEQYF. The V gene is TRBV18, the J gene TRBJ2-7; D gene uncertain. Germline loops: CDR1 KGHSH, CDR2 LQKENI. CDR3 length equals 11 residues. The V gene lost 2 bases and the J gene lost 5 bases, with 4 bases spanning the gap.

The chain employs TRBV5-5 and TRBJ1-5; maybe TRBD1 (6 bases). Per the germline V gene, CDR1 is SGHKS and CDR2 is YYEKEE (reference sequence). CDR3 length: 14 residues. V was pared by 7 bases and J by 1 base, with 12 bases between. The CDR3 region has the DNA TGTGCCAGCTGTCGGACAGCAAGCAATCAGCCCCAGCATTTT. Translation: CASCRTASNQPQHF.

The chain recombines TRBV15 with TRBJ2-1, with unresolved D. Trimming left V 2 bases short and J 8 bases short, with 10 bases between. Germline-derived CDR1 and CDR2 are LNHNV and YYDKDF (reference sequence). The CDR3 runs to 13 residues. In nucleotides, the CDR3 is TGTGCCACCAGCAGATTTGGACCGGATGAGCAGTTCTTC. Its translation: CATSRFGPDEQFF.

V and J are TRBV15 and TRBJ2-3, with a tentative D call TRBD2 (5 bases). The CDR3 totals 15 residues. Germline assignment: CDR1 LNHNV and CDR2 YYDKDF (reference sequence). Trimming removed 0 bases at V and 4 bases at J, with 11 bases between. This CDR3 is CATSRDRGSADTQYF. For the CDR3, the DNA is TGTGCCACCAGCAGAGATAGAGGGTCAGCAGATACGCAGTATTTT.

The count of this clone is one. At one boundary the junction diverges from the germline segment, which might be a read error. This rearrangement joins TRBV6-1 to TRBJ2-5, with a weak D call TRBD1 (5 bases). The CDR3 has 14 residues. Germline V gene data show CDR1 as MNHNS and CDR2 as SASEGT. The CDR3 nucleotides read TGTGCCATCAGTGATCCAGCAGGGCAAGAGACCCAGTACTTC. This sequence encodes CAISDPAGQETQYF.

This chain joins TRBV4-2 and TRBJ2-1; TRBD1 aligns across 9 bases. Per germline, CDR1 LGHNA and CDR2 YNFKEQ. This CDR3 spans 15 amino acids. V lost 3 bases and J lost 8; bases outside the gene matches: 8. CDR3: CASSQGQGIFDEQFF. CDR3 DNA sequence: TGTGCCAGCAGCCAGGGACAGGGCATCTTCGATGAGCAGTTCTTC.

The chain carries TRBV6-6 and TRBJ1-2; D remains unclear. Germline assignment: CDR1 MNHNY and CDR2 SVGAGI (reference sequence). With 0 bases removed from V and 8 bases from J, the gap between germline ends came to 13 bases. The CDR3 spans 14 residues. The CDR3 bases are TGTGCCAGCAGTTACTCGAGTGGGGTGCGGGGCTACACCTTC. It translates to CASSYSSGVRGYTF.

CDR3 nucleotides: TGTGCCATCAGTTCACAGGGGAACACTGAAGCTTTCTTT. Translating it yields CAISSQGNTEAFF. The chain employs TRBV10-3 and TRBJ1-1; a possible D gene is TRBD1 (6 bases). CDR1 ENHRY and CDR2 SYGVKD come from the germline V gene. This CDR3 comprises 13 residues. The ends were cut back, 5 bases at V and 1 base at J, with 8 bases in the middle.

The sample holds a few counts of this clone. The same CDR3 can be traced to other DNA sequences in this sample. The chain uses TRBV7-9 and TRBJ2-1; D unresolved. Germline lookup yields CDR1 SEHNR and CDR2 FQNEAQ (reference sequence). Trimming cost V 5 bases and J 8 bases, with 10 bases left between them. This CDR3 contains 12 residues. The CDR3 loop is CASSSSGDEQFF. The CDR3 nucleotides are TGTGCCAGCAGCAGTAGTGGGGATGAGCAGTTCTTC.

The chain combines TRBV28 with TRBJ2-5; D not certain. The CDR3 length is 11 residues. V was trimmed by 3 bases and J by 8 bases, leaving 7 bases between them. The germline V gene encodes CDR1 MDHEN and CDR2 SYDVKM. The CDR3 DNA follows: TGTGCCAGCAGTTTTGGCGCAACCCAGTACTTC. It is translated as CASSFGATQYF.

The rearrangement links TRBV28 to TRBJ1-5; D is unresolved. Trimming pared 5 bases from V and 10 bases from J, leaving 15 bases between. The germline V gene encodes CDR1 MDHEN and CDR2 SYDVKM. The CDR3 is 13 amino acids. As DNA, the CDR3 is TGTGCCAGCAGTGCCCTGGCAGGTGAACCCCAGCATTTT. Translation: CASSALAGEPQHF.

This clone was detected ten times or more. The gene calls are TRBV5-1 and TRBJ1-2; possibly TRBD1 for D (6 bases). The CDR3 runs 14 residues. Germline assignment: CDR1 SGHRS and CDR2 YFSETQ. The V end lost 4 bases, the J end lost 4 bases, and 14 bases lay between the germline ends. In nucleotides, the CDR3 is TGCGCCAGCAGCCCATCGGGGACAACCTATGGCTACACCTTC. Its protein is CASSPSGTTYGYTF. The full variable domain, with the rest looked up from reference TRBV5-1 and TRBJ1-2, is KAGVTQTPRYLIKTRGQQVTLSCSPISGHRSVSWYQQTPGQGLQFLFEYFSETQRNKGNFPGRFSGRQFSNSRSEMNVSTLELGDSALYLCASSPSGTTYGYTFGSGTRLTVV.

The gene calls are TRBV23-1 and TRBJ2-4, with D tentatively TRBD1 (7 bases). TRBV23-1 is an open reading frame, and its role is uncertain. Trimming shortened V by 0 bases and J by 0 bases, and 12 bases separated the two germline ends. This CDR3 is 17 amino acids long. CDR3 in amino acids: CASSQSEGALAKNIQYF. CDR3 coding DNA: TGCGCCAGCAGTCAATCGGAGGGGGCACTAGCCAAAAACATTCAGTACTTC.

The J gene is TRBJ2-7, the V gene TRBV6-6; D may be TRBD1 or TRBD2 (5 bases each). The V end lost 0 bases, the J end lost 1 base, and 10 bases lay between the germline ends. Germline CDR1 and CDR2: MNHNY and SVGAGI (reference sequence). CDR3 length: 15 residues. Here the CDR3 DNA reads TGTGCCAGCAGTTACTCCAGAGAGGGGTCCTACGAGCAGTACTTC. This codes for CASSYSREGSYEQYF.

This clone showed up just a few times. This sequence joins TRBV7-2 and TRBJ1-2, with 9 bases aligning to TRBD1. Losses at the gene ends were 1 base for V and 6 bases for J; bases not matched to a gene: 3. The germline V gene has CDR1 SGHTA and CDR2 FQGNSA. The CDR3 totals 14 residues. CDR3 in DNA: TGTGCCAGCAGCTTAGTGGGACAGGGACATGGCTACACCTTC. Translating gives CASSLVGQGHGYTF.

The gene calls are TRBV7-2 and TRBJ2-7; no definite D call. Germline lookup yields CDR1 SGHTA and CDR2 FQGNSA. The length of the CDR3 is 12 residues. Trimming left V 3 bases short and J 2 bases short, with 5 bases between. This chain's CDR3 is CASSLGTYEQYF. As DNA, the CDR3 is TGTGCCAGCAGCTTGGGGACCTACGAGCAGTACTTC.